Each of the 28 T cell receptor beta chains below was sequenced from the same sample in a study of T cells in Graves' hyperthyroidism and ophthalmopathy. TCR beta CDR3 region amplification was performed from RNA transcripts. HTBI primers were used for first-round RT-PCR of the TCR CDR3. TCRdb re-derived calls from the multiplex PCR reads in MiXCR, one entry per CDR3 protein. The table records approximately 370,000 distinct CDR3 sequences, about 15% of them present only once. Sequencing was performed on blood. These TCRs come from a woman in her 30s with Graves' hyperthyroidism.

The chain uses TRBV9 and TRBJ2-1, with TRBD2 identical over 9 bases. The V and J ends lost 4 bases and 7 bases, in that order; junction bases with no gene match: 12. The germline gives CDR1 SGDLS, CDR2 YYNGEE. The CDR3 is made up of 16 amino acids. The CDR3 here is CASSFQLAGWPNEQFF. CDR3 in DNA: TGTGCCAGCAGCTTCCAACTAGCGGGTTGGCCTAATGAGCAGTTCTTC.

V gene TRBV28 combines with J gene TRBJ1-3; TRBD1 aligns across 9 bases. Germline V CDR1 and CDR2: MDHEN, SYDVKM. After removal of 3 bases from V and 0 bases from J, the junction contained 18 bases not matched to a gene. The CDR3 sequence is 21 residues long. DNA for the CDR3: TGTGCCAGCAGTTTTATGAGTCAACCCACAGGGGGCTATATCTCTGGAAACACCATATATTTT. Translated: CASSFMSQPTGGYISGNTIYF.

This clonotype was detected ten times or more. The chain links TRBV18 to TRBJ1-2; possibly TRBD1 for D (6 bases). The CDR3 length is 17 residues. Germline values: CDR1 KGHSH, CDR2 LQKENI. V dropped 0 bases and J dropped 1 base, with 15 bases sitting between them. The CDR3 nucleotides are TGTGCCAGCTCACCACCGAACAGGGCAAAGAATAACTATGGCTACACCTTC. Translation gives CASSPPNRAKNNYGYTF.

This clonotype was counted a few times. CDR3 DNA: TGCAGCCCGAGGGCCCCCAATCAGCCCCAGCATTTT. Its translation is CSPRAPNQPQHF. V usage is TRBV20-1 and J usage is TRBJ1-5; D not certain. The V gene's germline CDR1 is DFQATT and CDR2 SNEGSKA (reference sequence). The CDR3 spans 12 residues.

This clonotype showed up many times. The rearrangement links TRBV27 to TRBJ2-7, with 9 bases fitting TRBD1. Germline V gene data show CDR1 as MNHEY and CDR2 as SMNVEV (reference sequence). The CDR3 extends over 16 amino acids. Germline trimming cut 5 bases from V and 4 bases from J; bases unmatched to any gene: 12. The CDR3 here is CASSAPGTGYRYEQYF. The CDR3 DNA sequence: TGTGCCAGCAGTGCCCCCGGGACAGGGTATCGGTACGAGCAGTACTTC.

This clonotype was counted many times. The chain is built from TRBV6-2 or TRBV6-3 and TRBJ2-7, with 8 bases fitting TRBD2. Losses at the gene ends were 6 bases for V and 0 bases for J; bases not matched to a gene: 10. The CDR3 sequence is 16 residues long. Germline V gene lookup returns CDR1 MNHEY and CDR2 SVGEGT. As DNA, the CDR3 is TGTGCCAGCAGCCCGATGACTAGCGCTAACTCCTACGAGCAGTACTTC. This translates into CASSPMTSANSYEQYF.

This clonotype was seen more than once but under ten times. The chain employs TRBV7-6 and TRBJ2-3; 9 nucleotides match TRBD2. The CDR3 is made up of 16 amino acids. After removal of 3 bases from V and 1 base from J, the junction contained 5 bases not matched to a gene. CDR1 is SGHVS and CDR2 is FNYEAQ in the germline V gene. In DNA form, the CDR3 reads TGTGCCAGCAGCTTGACTTGGACTAGCGGCACAGATACGCAGTATTTT. Translating it yields CASSLTWTSGTDTQYF.

This clonotype was counted many times. The V gene is TRBV28, the J gene TRBJ2-7; possibly TRBD1 or TRBD2 for D (5 bases each). The CDR3 has 12 residues. Germline V gene sequence: CDR1 MDHEN, CDR2 SYDVKM. Trimming pared 3 bases from V and 2 bases from J, leaving 5 bases between. Here the CDR3 reads CASSLGAYEQYF. In DNA form, the CDR3 reads TGTGCCAGCAGTTTGGGGGCCTACGAGCAGTACTTC.

This clonotype came up many times. J is TRBJ2-2 and V is TRBV6-5; TRBD2 agrees at 12 bases. The germline gives CDR1 MNHEY, CDR2 SVGAGI. CDR3 size: 18 residues. Trimming cost V 0 bases and J 4 bases; bases outside gene matches: 6. The CDR3 loop reads CASSYSRLAGVGTGELFF. Here the CDR3 DNA reads TGTGCCAGCAGTTACTCCAGACTAGCGGGAGTTGGCACCGGGGAGCTGTTTTTT.

CDR3 in amino acids: CASSPIPLTGGSNQPQHF. For the CDR3, the DNA is TGTGCCAGCAGTCCGATTCCACTAACAGGGGGAAGCAATCAGCCCCAGCATTTT. The chain links TRBV6-1 to TRBJ1-5, with TRBD1 identical over 8 bases. The CDR3 totals 18 residues. Unmatched junction bases numbered 13, after V lost 5 bases and J lost 1 base. Germline V lookup: CDR1 MNHNS, CDR2 SASEGT.

This chain uses TRBV30 with TRBJ1-5; weak D call: TRBD1 (5 bases). Germline values: CDR1 GTSNPN, CDR2 SVGIG (reference sequence). The V end lost 0 bases, the J end lost 5 bases, and 14 bases lay between the germline ends. The length of the CDR3 is 15 residues. The CDR3 sequence: CAWSVGQGFDQPQHF. The CDR3 DNA follows: TGTGCCTGGAGTGTAGGCCAGGGTTTTGATCAGCCCCAGCATTTT.

The chain combines TRBV5-1 with TRBJ2-1, with 13 bases matching TRBD2. The CDR3 loop spans 17 amino acids. CDR1 SGHRS and CDR2 YFSETQ come from the germline V gene. V shed 4 bases and J 0 bases; nucleotides not matched to a gene: 4. CDR3 amino acids: CASSTGLAGVSYNEQFF. The CDR3 DNA is TGCGCCAGCAGCACCGGACTAGCGGGAGTCTCCTACAATGAGCAGTTCTTC.

This clonotype was detected many times. J is TRBJ2-3 and V is TRBV10-3; 8 positions match TRBD1. The CDR3 length is 14 residues. J gave up 1 base and V 10 bases, and 7 bases lay outside the gene matches. Germline V gives CDR1 ENHRY, CDR2 SYGVKD. DNA for the CDR3: TGTGCCACCCAGACACAGGGGGGCACAGATACGCAGTATTTT. Translation: CATQTQGGTDTQYF.

This clonotype came up many times. The gene calls are TRBV3-1 and TRBJ2-1, with a weak D call TRBD2 (6 bases). CDR3 length: 14 residues. The germline V gene encodes CDR1 LGHDT and CDR2 YNNKEL (reference sequence). The V end lost 1 base, the J end lost 8 bases, and 12 bases lay between the germline ends. The CDR3 DNA sequence: TGTGCCAGCAGCCAAGTAGTACTAGCATATGAGCAGTTCTTC. It is translated as CASSQVVLAYEQFF.

The V call is TRBV28, the J call TRBJ1-2; no firm D call. V lost 4 bases and J 5 bases, leaving 8 bases between the germline ends. Germline V gene data show CDR1 as MDHEN and CDR2 as SYDVKM. The CDR3 is 12 amino acids. This chain's CDR3 is CASSSYSYGYTF. In DNA, the CDR3 is TGTGCCAGCAGTTCATACAGTTATGGCTACACCTTC.

This clonotype was counted at least ten times. This chain links TRBV27 with TRBJ2-5; D is unresolved. The ends were cut back, 1 base at V and 8 bases at J, with 14 bases in the middle. Germline assignment: CDR1 MNHEY and CDR2 SMNVEV (reference sequence). This CDR3 region has 14 residues. The CDR3 spells CASSLYLGTGTQYF. The CDR3 DNA reads TGTGCCAGCAGTTTATATCTAGGCACCGGCACCCAGTACTTC.

This clonotype was counted many times. The DNA for the CDR3 is TGTGCCAGCAGTTCGACTAGCGGGAGGGCGCTGGGAGAGACCCAGTACTTC. Translating it yields CASSSTSGRALGETQYF. The chain carries TRBV28 and TRBJ2-5; TRBD2 aligns across 14 bases. This CDR3 is 17 amino acids long. J lost 4 bases, V lost 4 bases, and 8 bases had no gene match. Germline loops: CDR1 MDHEN, CDR2 SYDVKM. The full variable domain, rest sourced from reference TRBV28 and TRBJ2-5, is DVKVTQSSRYLVKRTGEKVFLECVQDMDHENMFWYRQDPGLGLRLIYFSYDVKMKEKGDIPEGYSVSREKKERFSLILESASTNQTSMYLCASSSTSGRALGETQYFGPGTRLLVL.

In its sample, this clonotype was seen once. V gene TRBV19 combines with J gene TRBJ1-4; weak D call: TRBD1 (5 bases). This CDR3 comprises 15 residues. From germline, CDR1 is LNHDA and CDR2 SQIVND (reference sequence). Trimming pared 6 bases from V and 8 bases from J, leaving 19 bases between. CDR3 in amino acids: CASRQPRDGQEKLFF. The CDR3 bases are TGTGCCAGTAGGCAGCCCCGGGACGGCCAGGAAAAACTGTTTTTT.

This clonotype was detected many times. The V call is TRBV4-1, the J call TRBJ1-5, with 9 bases that match TRBD1. This CDR3 has 17 residues. Looked up from germline, CDR1 is MGHRA and CDR2 is YSYEKL. The trim removed 0 bases at V and 5 bases at J, leaving 8 bases unmatched. The CDR3 DNA reads TGCGCCAGCAGCCAAGATTCCGGGACAGGGAACCATCAGCCCCAGCATTTT. Translated: CASSQDSGTGNHQPQHF.

For the CDR3, the DNA is TGCGCCAGCAGGAACACAGCGATCCAGTACTTC. Translating gives CASRNTAIQYF. The chain recombines TRBV5-1 with TRBJ2-5; D uncertain. This CDR3 has 11 residues. Looked up from germline, CDR1 is SGHRS and CDR2 is YFSETQ. V was pared by 5 bases and J by 10 bases, with 12 bases between.

In this sample, this clonotype turned up a few times. The chain links TRBV24-1 to TRBJ2-7, with 12 bases lining up with TRBD2. The CDR3 runs 15 residues. CDR1 is KGHDR, CDR2 SFDVKD, per germline. V lost 5 bases, J lost 5 bases, and 6 bases stayed unmatched. This CDR3 is CATSAASGRVDEQYF. CDR3 nucleotide sequence: TGTGCCACCAGTGCGGCTAGCGGGAGGGTAGACGAGCAGTACTTC.

Only a few counts were recorded for this clonotype. The chain links TRBV11-2 to TRBJ2-2; a possible D gene is TRBD2 (6 bases). This CDR3 is 15 amino acids long. CDR1 and CDR2 (germline): SGHAT, FQNNGV. V lost 2 bases and J 1 base, leaving 8 bases between the germline ends. This CDR3 is CASSLQGLNTGELFF. The DNA for the CDR3 is TGTGCCAGCAGCTTACAGGGACTGAACACCGGGGAGCTGTTTTTT. Drawing the rest from reference TRBV11-2 and TRBJ2-2, the complete variable domain is EAGVAQSPRYKIIEKRQSVAFWCNPISGHATLYWYQQILGQGPKLLIQFQNNGVVDDSQLPKDRFSAERLKGVDSTLKIQPAKLEDSAVYLCASSLQGLNTGELFFGEGSRLTVL.

This clonotype has a count of ten or more. The V call is TRBV18, the J call TRBJ2-5; TRBD2 is a possible D gene (6 bases). V gave up 1 base and J gave up 3 bases, with 18 bases separating them. Germline CDR1 KGHSH, CDR2 LQKENI. This CDR3 spans 17 amino acids. The CDR3 DNA reads TGTGCCAGCTCACCACAAATAGCGGCCACGGAAAAAGAGACCCAGTACTTC. Amino acid sequence: CASSPQIAATEKETQYF.

This chain links TRBV20-1 with TRBJ2-7; 12 nucleotides match TRBD2. The ends lost 5 bases at V and 5 bases at J; junction bases unmatched: 4. The CDR3 has 13 amino acids. CDR1 and CDR2 from the germline V gene are DFQATT and SNEGSKA (reference sequence). The CDR3 spells CSAGLAGLNEQYF. CDR3 bases: TGCAGTGCTGGACTAGCGGGACTCAACGAGCAGTACTTC.

At least ten counts were recorded for this clonotype. This chain links TRBV5-1 with TRBJ1-5; the D is unclear. Deletions cut 0 bases from V and 4 bases from J, with 8 bases between. The CDR3 runs to 14 residues. Germline-derived CDR1 and CDR2 are SGHRS and YFSETQ. The CDR3 region has the DNA TGCGCCAGCAGCTTGGCCTCGGGGAATCAGCCCCAGCATTTT. Protein: CASSLASGNQPQHF.

The J gene is TRBJ2-2, the V gene TRBV7-9, with D tentatively TRBD2 (6 bases). Per the germline V gene, CDR1 is SEHNR and CDR2 is FQNEAQ (reference sequence). V was cut by 2 bases and J by 4 bases, with 23 bases left in between. The CDR3 sequence is 19 residues long. CDR3 in amino acids: CASSLIDSAGSSGTGELFF. CDR3 nucleotides: TGTGCCAGCAGCTTAATCGACTCGGCGGGATCAAGCGGCACCGGGGAGCTGTTTTTT.

A few counts support this clonotype. The chain is built from TRBV24-1 and TRBJ2-5, with D perhaps TRBD2 (6 bases). V shed 3 bases and J shed 1 base, with 23 bases lying between them. The CDR3 has 19 residues. Germline V lookup: CDR1 KGHDR, CDR2 SFDVKD. In DNA, the CDR3 is TGTGCCACCAGTGATCCGGGACTCAACTCGAAGGGCCTCCAAGAGACCCAGTACTTC. Amino acid sequence: CATSDPGLNSKGLQETQYF.

This clonotype was observed a handful of times. V and J are TRBV6-2 or TRBV6-3 and TRBJ2-5, with D tentatively TRBD1 (6 bases). This CDR3 contains 14 residues. Trimming shortened V by 6 bases and J by 5 bases, and 16 bases separated the two germline ends. Per the germline V gene, CDR1 is MNHEY and CDR2 is SVGEGT. CDR3 nucleotide sequence: TGTGCCAGCAGCCTACAGGGAGCTTCGGAGACCCAGTACTTC. Translated, it gives CASSLQGASETQYF.